This TCR beta chain is drawn from a study of tissue T cells after allogeneic stem cell transplantation. Study-level points and caveats: TCR repertoires tracked anatomic similarity, regardless of disease or transplant status. Blood and spleen captured only part of the tissue TCR repertoire. Few T cell clones were shared across patients, but motif clusters showed tissue-specific shared signatures.

V lost 6 bases to trimming and J lost 4 bases; unmatched junction nucleotides: 9. Germline CDR1 MNHEY, CDR2 SVGAGI. The CDR3 covers 15 residues. Survey-depth TCRbeta CDR3 sequencing reported V/J genes and productive frequencies. Assay used: immunoSEQ multiplex PCR; TCRdb lists only in-frame clones, some missing. The sample lists 8,000 to 10,000 clones; roughly 60% were seen once. Regarding this clone: Its matching antigen is unknown.

The sequence was obtained from a woman aged 18-49 years with breast cancer. The chain couples TRBV6-5 to TRBJ2-5; 9 bases agree with TRBD2. The sample here was tissue from the jejunum, taken at autopsy. The CDR3 reads CASRRSGAGGETQYF. CDR3 nucleotide sequence: TGTGCCAGCAGGAGGTCGGGAGCGGGGGGAGAGACCCAGTACTTC.